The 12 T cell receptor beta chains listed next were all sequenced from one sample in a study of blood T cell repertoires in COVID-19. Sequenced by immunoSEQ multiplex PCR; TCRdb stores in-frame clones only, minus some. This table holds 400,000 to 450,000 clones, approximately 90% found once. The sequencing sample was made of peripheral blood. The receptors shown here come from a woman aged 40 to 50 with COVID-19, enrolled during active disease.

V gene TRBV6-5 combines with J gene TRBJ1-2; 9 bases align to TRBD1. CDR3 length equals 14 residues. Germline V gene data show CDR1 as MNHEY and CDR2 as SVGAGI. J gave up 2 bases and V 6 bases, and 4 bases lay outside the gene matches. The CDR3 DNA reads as TGTGCCAGCAGGGGACAGGGTTCAAACTATGGCTACACCTTC. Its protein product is CASRGQGSNYGYTF.

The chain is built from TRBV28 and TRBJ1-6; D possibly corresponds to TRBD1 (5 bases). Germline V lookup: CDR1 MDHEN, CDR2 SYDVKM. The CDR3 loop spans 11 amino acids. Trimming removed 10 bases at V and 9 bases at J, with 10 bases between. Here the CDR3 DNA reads TGTGCCACCCTAGGGGTTTCACCCCTCCACTTT. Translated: CATLGVSPLHF.

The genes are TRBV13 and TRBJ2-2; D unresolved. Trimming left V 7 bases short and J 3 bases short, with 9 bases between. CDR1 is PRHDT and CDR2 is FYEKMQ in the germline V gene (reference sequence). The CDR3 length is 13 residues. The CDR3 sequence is CASKSQDTGELFF. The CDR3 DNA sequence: TGTGCCAGCAAGTCGCAGGACACCGGGGAGCTGTTTTTT.

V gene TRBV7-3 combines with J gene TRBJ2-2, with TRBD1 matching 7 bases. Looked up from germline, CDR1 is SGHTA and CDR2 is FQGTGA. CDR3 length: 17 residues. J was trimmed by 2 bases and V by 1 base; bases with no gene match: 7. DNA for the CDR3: TGTGCCAGCAGCTTAAAGACAGGGTCAGGCAACACCGGGGAGCTGTTTTTT. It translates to CASSLKTGSGNTGELFF.

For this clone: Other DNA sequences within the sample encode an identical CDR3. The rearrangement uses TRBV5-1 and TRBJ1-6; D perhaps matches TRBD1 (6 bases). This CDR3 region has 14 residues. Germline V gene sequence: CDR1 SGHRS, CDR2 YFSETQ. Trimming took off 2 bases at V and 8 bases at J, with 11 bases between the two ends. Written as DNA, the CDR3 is TGCGCCAGCAGCTTACAGGGTGAGGATTCACCCCTCCACTTT. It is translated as CASSLQGEDSPLHF.

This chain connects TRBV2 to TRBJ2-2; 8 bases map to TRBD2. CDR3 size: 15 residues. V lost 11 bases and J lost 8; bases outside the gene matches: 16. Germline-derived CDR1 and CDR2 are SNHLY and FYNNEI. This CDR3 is CAGLGSSGGVGELFF. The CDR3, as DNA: TGTGCCGGGTTGGGTTCCAGCGGGGGAGTGGGGGAGCTGTTTTTT. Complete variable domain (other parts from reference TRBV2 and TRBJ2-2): EPEVTQTPSHQVTQMGQEVILRCVPISNHLYFYWYRQILGQKVEFLVSFYNNEISEKSEIFDDQFSVERPDGSNFTLKIRSTKLEDSAMYFCAGLGSSGGVGELFFGEGSRLTVL.

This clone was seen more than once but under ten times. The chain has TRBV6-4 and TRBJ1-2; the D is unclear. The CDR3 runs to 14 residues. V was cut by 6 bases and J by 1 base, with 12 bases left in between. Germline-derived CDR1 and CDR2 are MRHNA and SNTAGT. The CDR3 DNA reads TGTGCCAGCAGGAGGAATCCGGGTAACTATGGCTACACCTTC. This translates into CASRRNPGNYGYTF.

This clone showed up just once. The CDR3 here is CASSGLGQGTTNEKLFF. CDR3 coding DNA: TGTGCCAGTAGTGGCCTCGGACAGGGAACAACTAATGAAAAACTGTTTTTT. The chain recombines TRBV19 with TRBJ1-4; 8 positions match TRBD1. The CDR3 consists of 17 residues. In germline, CDR1 is LNHDA, CDR2 SQIVND (reference sequence). The trim removed 5 bases at V and 0 bases at J, leaving 8 bases unmatched.

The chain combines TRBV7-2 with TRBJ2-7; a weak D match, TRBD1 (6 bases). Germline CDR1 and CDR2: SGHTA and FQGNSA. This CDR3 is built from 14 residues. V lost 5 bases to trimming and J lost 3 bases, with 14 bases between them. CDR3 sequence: CASSLQGMFYEQYF. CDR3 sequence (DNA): TGTGCCAGCAGCCTACAGGGTATGTTCTACGAGCAGTACTTC.

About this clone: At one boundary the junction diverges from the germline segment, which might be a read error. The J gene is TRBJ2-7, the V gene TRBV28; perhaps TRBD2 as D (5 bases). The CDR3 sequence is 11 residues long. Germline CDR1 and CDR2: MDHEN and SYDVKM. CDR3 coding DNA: TGTGCCAGCAGCCCCCGGACTCAAAGGCACTTC. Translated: CASSPRTQRHF.

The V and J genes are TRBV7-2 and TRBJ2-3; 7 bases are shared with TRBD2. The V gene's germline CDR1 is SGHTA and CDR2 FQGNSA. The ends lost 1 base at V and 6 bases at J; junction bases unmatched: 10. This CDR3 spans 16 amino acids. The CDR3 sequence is CASSLGPSGRTDTQYF. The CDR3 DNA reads TGTGCCAGCAGCTTAGGGCCTAGCGGCCGGACGGATACGCAGTATTTT.

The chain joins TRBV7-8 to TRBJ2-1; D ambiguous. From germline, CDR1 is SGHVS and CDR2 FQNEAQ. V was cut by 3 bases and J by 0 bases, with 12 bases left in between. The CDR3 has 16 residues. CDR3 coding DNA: TGTGCCAGCAGCTTGTATTTCGAGGTCTCCTACAATGAGCAGTTCTTC. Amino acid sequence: CASSLYFEVSYNEQFF.